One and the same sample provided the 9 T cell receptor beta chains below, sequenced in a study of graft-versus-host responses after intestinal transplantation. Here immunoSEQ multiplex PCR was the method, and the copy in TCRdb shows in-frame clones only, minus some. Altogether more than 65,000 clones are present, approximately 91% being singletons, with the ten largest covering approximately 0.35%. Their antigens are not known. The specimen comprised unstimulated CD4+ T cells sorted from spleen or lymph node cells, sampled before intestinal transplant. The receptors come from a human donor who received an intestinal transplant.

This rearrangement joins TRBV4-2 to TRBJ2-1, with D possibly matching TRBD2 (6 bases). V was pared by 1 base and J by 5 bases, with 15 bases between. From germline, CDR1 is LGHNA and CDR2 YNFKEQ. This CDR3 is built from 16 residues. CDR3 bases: TGTGCCAGCAGCCAAGGCGGGCGGGAATATCACAATGAGCAGTTCTTC. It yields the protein CASSQGGREYHNEQFF.

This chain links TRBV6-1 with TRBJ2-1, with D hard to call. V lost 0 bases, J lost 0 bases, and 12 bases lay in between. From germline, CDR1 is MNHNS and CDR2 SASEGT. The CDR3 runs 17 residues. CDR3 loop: CASSEALPQPSYNEQFF. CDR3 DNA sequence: TGTGCCAGCAGTGAAGCGCTTCCACAGCCCTCCTACAATGAGCAGTTCTTC.

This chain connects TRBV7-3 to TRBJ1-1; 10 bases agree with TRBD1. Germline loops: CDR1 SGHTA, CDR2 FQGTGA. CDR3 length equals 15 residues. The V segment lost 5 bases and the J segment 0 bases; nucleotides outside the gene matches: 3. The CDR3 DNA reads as TGTGCCAGCAGCCAGACAGGGGGCCTGAACACTGAAGCTTTCTTT. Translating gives CASSQTGGLNTEAFF.

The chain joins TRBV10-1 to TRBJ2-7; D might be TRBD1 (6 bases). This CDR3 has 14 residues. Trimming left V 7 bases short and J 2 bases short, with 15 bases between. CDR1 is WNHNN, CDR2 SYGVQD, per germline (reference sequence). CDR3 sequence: CASINWDIPYEQYF. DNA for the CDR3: TGCGCCAGCATTAACTGGGACATCCCCTACGAGCAGTACTTC.

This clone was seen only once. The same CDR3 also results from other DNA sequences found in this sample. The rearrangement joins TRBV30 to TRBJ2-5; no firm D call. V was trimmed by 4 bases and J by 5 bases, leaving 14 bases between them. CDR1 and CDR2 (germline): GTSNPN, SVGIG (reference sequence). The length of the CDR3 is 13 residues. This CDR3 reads CAWTPQVRETQYF. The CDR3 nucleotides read TGTGCCTGGACCCCTCAGGTCCGGGAGACCCAGTACTTC.

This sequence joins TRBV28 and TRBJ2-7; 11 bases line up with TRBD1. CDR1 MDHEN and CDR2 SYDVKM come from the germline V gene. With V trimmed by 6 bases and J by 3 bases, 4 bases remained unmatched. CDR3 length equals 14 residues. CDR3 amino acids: CASRSDRGLYEQYF. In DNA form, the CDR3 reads TGTGCCAGCAGATCGGACAGGGGGCTCTACGAGCAGTACTTC.

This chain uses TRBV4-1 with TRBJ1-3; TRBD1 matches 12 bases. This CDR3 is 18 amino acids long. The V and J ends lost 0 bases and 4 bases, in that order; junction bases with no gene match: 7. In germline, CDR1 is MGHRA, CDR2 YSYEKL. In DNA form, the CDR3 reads TGCGCCAGCAGCCAAGATCAGCCGGGACAGGGGGCCGGAAACACCATATATTTT. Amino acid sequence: CASSQDQPGQGAGNTIYF.

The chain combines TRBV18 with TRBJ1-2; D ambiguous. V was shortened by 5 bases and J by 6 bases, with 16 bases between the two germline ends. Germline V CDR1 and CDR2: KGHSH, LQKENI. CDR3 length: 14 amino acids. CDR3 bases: TGTGCCAGCTCAGTCCGGGCCTCCGGGGATGGCTACACCTTC. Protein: CASSVRASGDGYTF. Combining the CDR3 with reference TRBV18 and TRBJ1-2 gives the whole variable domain NAGVMQNPRHLVRRRGQEARLRCSPMKGHSHVYWYRQLPEEGLKFMVYLQKENIIDESGMPKERFSAEFPKEGPSILRIQQVVRGDSAAYFCASSVRASGDGYTFGSGTRLTVV.

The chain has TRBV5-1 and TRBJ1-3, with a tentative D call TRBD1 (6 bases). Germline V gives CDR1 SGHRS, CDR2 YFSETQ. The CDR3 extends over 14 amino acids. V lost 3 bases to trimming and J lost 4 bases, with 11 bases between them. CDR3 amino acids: CASSSRGGGNTIYF. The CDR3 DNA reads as TGCGCCAGCAGCTCTCGGGGGGGCGGAAACACCATATATTTT.